What follows describes a single T cell receptor beta chain. Germline V gene lookup returns CDR1 SGHTA and CDR2 FQGTGA. The CDR3 spans 13 residues. Deletions cut 4 bases from V and 9 bases from J, with 15 bases between. These data originate in a study of blood T cell repertoires in COVID-19. As for the study in general: Sites in the United States, Italy and Spain provided acute and convalescent COVID-19 samples. The analysed material was cDNA or gDNA that came from T cells, B-cell-depleted T cells, or PBMCs.

Per the original methods: Reference gene primer amplification yielded estimated nucleated cell counts. Repertoires were generated with immunoSEQ multiplex PCR, while TCRdb's copy carries only in-frame clones and drops some. Clone size and the V and J calls come from that table; the DNA yielded D and trimming. The data contain 150,000 to 200,000 clones, 70% to 90% of them singletons. Sequencing was performed on peripheral blood. This chain uses TRBV7-3 with TRBJ1-2; D is ambiguous. This TCR came from a man between 60 and 70 years old with acute or convalescent COVID-19. CDR3 sequence reads: CASSCRPPGCYTF. The CDR3 DNA sequence: TGTGCCAGCAGCTGCCGGCCTCCCGGGTGCTACACCTTC.